Presented here are 29 T cell receptor beta chains from one specimen sequenced in a study of blood T cell repertoires in COVID-19. Profiling relied on immunoSEQ multiplex PCR, and the TCRdb table lists in-frame clones only, not all of them. The sample consists of more than 65,000 clones, around 80% of them appearing once. The sample consisted of peripheral blood. The receptors stem from a man aged 60 to 75 with active or convalescent COVID-19.

V is TRBV18 and J is TRBJ2-3; a possible D gene is TRBD1 (5 bases). With 2 bases removed from V and 2 bases from J, the gap between germline ends came to 8 bases. CDR3 length equals 14 residues. Germline V gives CDR1 KGHSH, CDR2 LQKENI. CDR3 loop: CASSPGRVTDTQYF. The CDR3 region has the DNA TGTGCCAGCTCACCAGGCAGGGTCACAGATACGCAGTATTTT.

DNA for the CDR3: TGCAGTGCTAGTATACTAGCGGGGCCCCAAGAGACCCAGTACTTC. Its translation is CSASILAGPQETQYF. The V and J genes are TRBV20-1 and TRBJ2-5, with 10 bases fitting TRBD2. This CDR3 comprises 15 residues. The junction had 5 bases not matched to a gene; V was cut back by 3 bases and J by 1 base. Germline CDR1 reads DFQATT; CDR2 reads SNEGSKA (reference sequence).

A single count supports this clone. The rearrangement joins TRBV30 to TRBJ2-1; the match to TRBD2 covers 7 bases. This CDR3 is 12 amino acids long. V shed 2 bases and J 12 bases; nucleotides not matched to a gene: 7. Germline loops: CDR1 GTSNPN, CDR2 SVGIG (reference sequence). In DNA, the CDR3 is TGTGCCTGGAGTCACAGCCGCGGGGGGCAGTTCTTC. Protein: CAWSHSRGGQFF.

The chain uses TRBV18 and TRBJ1-4; 7 bases line up with TRBD1. The CDR3 totals 16 residues. The V and J ends lost 3 bases and 6 bases, in that order; junction bases with no gene match: 10. The germline V gene has CDR1 KGHSH and CDR2 LQKENI. Written as DNA, the CDR3 is TGTGCCAGCTCACCGCCCCGAGGGGGCGGAGATGAAAAACTGTTTTTT. Translating it yields CASSPPRGGGDEKLFF.

The chain joins TRBV6-1 to TRBJ1-5; D unclear. In germline, CDR1 is MNHNS, CDR2 SASEGT. There are 14 residues in the CDR3. V was pared by 5 bases and J by 2 bases, with 10 bases between. The CDR3 loop is CASSYMSRNQPQHF. CDR3 in DNA: TGTGCCAGCAGTTATATGAGTCGCAATCAGCCCCAGCATTTT.

The V gene is TRBV4-2, the J gene TRBJ1-2; D may be TRBD1 (5 bases). From germline, CDR1 is LGHNA and CDR2 YNFKEQ. V was shortened by 2 bases and J by 8 bases, with 24 bases between the two germline ends. This CDR3 contains 17 residues. CDR3: CASSQFGTGGGLSGYTF. The CDR3 coding sequence is TGTGCCAGCAGCCAATTCGGGACGGGGGGAGGGTTGAGCGGCTACACCTTC.

The rearrangement joins TRBV7-8 to TRBJ2-7; 13 bases are a match to TRBD2. J was trimmed by 7 bases and V by 0 bases; bases with no gene match: 6. This CDR3 has 16 amino acids. The germline V gene encodes CDR1 SGHVS and CDR2 FQNEAQ. As DNA, the CDR3 is TGTGCCAGCAGCTTAGCAACTAGCGGGGGGGCGCGTGAGCAGTACTTC. Amino acid sequence: CASSLATSGGAREQYF.

CDR3 coding DNA: TGTGCCAGCAGCCGAGGGACTAGCGGGGGATTGACCTACAATGAGCAGTTCTTC. This gives the protein CASSRGTSGGLTYNEQFF. The chain links TRBV7-8 to TRBJ2-1; 14 bases align to TRBD2. CDR1 and CDR2 (germline): SGHVS, FQNEAQ. This CDR3 has 18 amino acids. The trim removed 5 bases at V and 2 bases at J, leaving 8 bases unmatched.

The chain has TRBV11-3 and TRBJ1-2; the D is unclear. Germline loops: CDR1 SGHNT, CDR2 YENEEA. Trimming cost V 3 bases and J 4 bases, with 15 bases left between them. The CDR3 has 15 residues. Here the CDR3 DNA reads TGTGCCAGCAGCTTTAGGGAGGAATGGGTCTATGGCTACACCTTC. The encoded protein is CASSFREEWVYGYTF.

The chain couples TRBV3-1 (or the pseudogene TRBV3-2) to TRBJ2-3; the match to TRBD1 covers 7 bases. The junction had 11 bases not matched to a gene; V was cut back by 4 bases and J by 4 bases. Germline V gene sequence: CDR1 LGHDT, CDR2 YNNKEL (reference sequence). This CDR3 comprises 16 residues. In DNA, the CDR3 is TGTGCCAGCAGCCGGACCGACAGGGTCGAGGCAGATACGCAGTATTTT. This codes for CASSRTDRVEADTQYF.

The chain joins TRBV5-1 to TRBJ1-1; the D is unclear. Germline V CDR1 and CDR2: SGHRS, YFSETQ. Trimming took 4 bases from V and 0 from J, leaving 7 bases between them. The CDR3 sequence is 13 residues long. The CDR3: CASSTELNTEAFF. The CDR3 bases are TGCGCCAGCAGCACAGAGTTGAACACTGAAGCTTTCTTT.

CDR3: CASTRGAGIATNEKLFF. The CDR3 DNA sequence: TGTGCCAGCACCCGGGGGGCAGGGATTGCAACTAATGAAAAACTGTTTTTT. The chain is built from TRBV5-4 and TRBJ1-4, with D possibly being TRBD1 (6 bases). This CDR3 has 17 residues. Trimming left V 6 bases short and J 0 bases short, with 18 bases between. Germline V lookup: CDR1 SGHNT, CDR2 YYREEE (reference sequence).

Relative to its sample, this clone is medium-sized. The CDR3 region has the DNA TGTGCCAGCAGCAAAGAAGAACAGACCTTCTACAATGAGCAGTTCTTC. It yields the protein CASSKEEQTFYNEQFF. The V gene is TRBV21-1, the J gene TRBJ2-1; whether TRBD1, the table's D call, matches the DNA was not checked. TRBV21-1 is a documented pseudogene. The CDR3 is 16 amino acids.

V usage is TRBV3-1 (or the pseudogene TRBV3-2) and J usage is TRBJ1-5, with D perhaps matching TRBD1 (5 bases). The germline CDR1 and CDR2 sequences are LGHDT and YNNKEL (reference sequence). The CDR3 has 15 amino acids. V gave up 0 bases and J gave up 5 bases, with 11 bases separating them. The CDR3 DNA reads TGTGCCAGCAGCCAAGATCTAGGGGATTATCAGCCCCAGCATTTT. Translating gives CASSQDLGDYQPQHF.

The V gene is TRBV3-1 (or the pseudogene TRBV3-2), the J gene TRBJ2-7; 10 bases are a match to TRBD1. With 4 bases clipped from V and 7 bases from J, the junction kept 7 bases outside the gene matches. Germline CDR1 and CDR2: LGHDT and YNNKEL (reference sequence). The CDR3 length is 14 residues. The CDR3 DNA reads as TGTGCCAGCAGCCCGCCGGGACAGGGGTGGGAGCAGTACTTC. Protein: CASSPPGQGWEQYF.

The rearrangement links TRBV24-1 to TRBJ2-2; the D gene is possibly TRBD1 (6 bases). V was cut by 7 bases and J by 2 bases, with 10 bases left in between. The germline gives CDR1 KGHDR, CDR2 SFDVKD. The CDR3 covers 14 residues. DNA of the CDR3: TGTGCCACCAGCCCGGGACAAAACACCGGGGAGCTGTTTTTT. It encodes CATSPGQNTGELFF.

The V gene is TRBV7-9, the J gene TRBJ2-5; 8 bases are shared with TRBD1. The CDR3 is made up of 14 amino acids. With 4 bases clipped from V and 5 bases from J, the junction kept 6 bases outside the gene matches. Germline-derived CDR1 and CDR2 are SEHNR and FQNEAQ (reference sequence). The CDR3 DNA follows: TGTGCCAGCAGCTGGACAGGGTCTGGGGAGACCCAGTACTTC. It translates to CASSWTGSGETQYF.

V gene TRBV18 combines with J gene TRBJ2-5; 8 bases match TRBD1. The ends lost 3 bases at V and 5 bases at J; junction bases unmatched: 8. CDR3 size: 15 residues. CDR1 KGHSH and CDR2 LQKENI come from the germline V gene. The CDR3 sequence is CASSPGTGAGETQYF. In DNA form, the CDR3 reads TGTGCCAGCTCACCCGGGACAGGAGCAGGGGAGACCCAGTACTTC.

The chain carries TRBV5-5 and TRBJ1-6, with 9 bases matching TRBD1. Germline V gene sequence: CDR1 SGHKS, CDR2 YYEKEE (reference sequence). Losses at the gene ends were 3 bases for V and 10 bases for J; bases not matched to a gene: 5. The CDR3 loop spans 14 amino acids. CDR3 in amino acids: CASSSGTGNSPLHF. DNA of the CDR3: TGTGCCAGCAGCTCCGGGACAGGGAACTCACCCCTCCACTTT.

The rearrangement joins TRBV19 to TRBJ2-7; 12 bases line up with TRBD1. The CDR3 sequence is 16 residues long. Germline V CDR1 and CDR2: LNHDA, SQIVND (reference sequence). The J segment lost 4 bases and the V segment lost 5 bases, leaving 9 bases of the junction unmatched. CDR3 amino acids: CASSARGQGAKYEQYF. As DNA, the CDR3 is TGTGCCAGTAGTGCCCGGGGACAGGGGGCGAAGTACGAGCAGTACTTC.

The chain links TRBV2 to TRBJ2-2; 7 bases are a match to TRBD1. The germline V gene has CDR1 SNHLY and CDR2 FYNNEI. V was clipped by 1 base and J by 4 bases; unmatched bases: 3. The CDR3 extends over 15 amino acids. CDR3 DNA sequence: TGTGCCAGCAGTGAAGAACAGGGGAGCACCGGGGAGCTGTTTTTT. This gives the protein CASSEEQGSTGELFF.

This chain joins TRBV20-1 and TRBJ1-1; no definite D call. V lost 5 bases, J lost 5 bases, and 6 bases lay in between. Germline assignment: CDR1 DFQATT and CDR2 SNEGSKA (reference sequence). This CDR3 is 10 amino acids long. The CDR3 loop reads CSAAFTEAFF. The CDR3 DNA is TGCAGTGCTGCGTTTACTGAAGCTTTCTTT.

The CDR3: CSVGPSGLYEQYF. DNA for the CDR3: TGCAGCGTCGGGCCTAGCGGACTCTACGAGCAGTACTTC. V and J are TRBV29-1 and TRBJ2-7; 7 bases line up with TRBD2. Germline V gene data show CDR1 as SQVTM and CDR2 as ANQGSEA. CDR3 length equals 13 residues. V trimming: 6 bases; J trimming: 3 bases; junction bases outside the gene matches: 8.

J is TRBJ2-5 and V is TRBV19; D call uncertain. The V gene's germline CDR1 is LNHDA and CDR2 SQIVND (reference sequence). Trimming removed 3 bases from V and 1 base from J, with 12 bases in between. CDR3 length: 15 amino acids. Here the CDR3 DNA reads TGTGCCAGTAGTATGAGCCCTGGTGGCCAAGAGACCCAGTACTTC. This codes for CASSMSPGGQETQYF.

V is TRBV9 and J is TRBJ2-5, with TRBD1 identical over 8 bases. The CDR3 totals 13 residues. Per germline, CDR1 SGDLS and CDR2 YYNGEE. V shed 2 bases and J 4 bases; nucleotides not matched to a gene: 1. The CDR3 DNA reads as TGTGCCAGCAGCGTCAGGGGGCTAGAGACCCAGTACTTC. Amino acid sequence: CASSVRGLETQYF.

The V call is TRBV10-3, the J call TRBJ1-2, with D uncertain. The CDR3 runs to 13 residues. Looked up from germline, CDR1 is ENHRY and CDR2 is SYGVKD. Trimming pared 0 bases from V and 8 bases from J, leaving 10 bases between. CDR3 amino acids: CAISESSSPGYTF. CDR3 DNA sequence: TGTGCCATCAGTGAGTCTAGCAGTCCGGGCTACACCTTC.

This chain links TRBV5-1 with TRBJ1-1; D might be TRBD1 (5 bases). In germline, CDR1 is SGHRS, CDR2 YFSETQ. This CDR3 region has 15 residues. Trimming took off 3 bases at V and 4 bases at J, with 16 bases between the two ends. The CDR3 here is CASSSGHLGGTEAFF. The CDR3 nucleotides are TGCGCCAGCAGCTCCGGACATCTCGGGGGCACTGAAGCTTTCTTT.

The chain couples TRBV19 to TRBJ1-2; 8 bases map to TRBD1. The germline gives CDR1 LNHDA, CDR2 SQIVND (reference sequence). The V segment lost 10 bases and the J segment 4 bases; nucleotides outside the gene matches: 5. CDR3 size: 12 residues. The DNA for the CDR3 is TGTGCCACCGGACAGGGCCGCTATGGCTACACCTTC. It codes for CATGQGRYGYTF.

The rearrangement joins TRBV19 to TRBJ1-5; 7 nucleotides match TRBD1. The CDR3 contains 17 residues. The J segment lost 0 bases and the V segment lost 6 bases, leaving 11 bases of the junction unmatched. Germline-derived CDR1 and CDR2 are LNHDA and SQIVND (reference sequence). The CDR3 sequence: CASSVTGTEISNQPQHF. In DNA form, the CDR3 reads TGTGCCAGTAGCGTTACCGGGACAGAAATTAGCAATCAGCCCCAGCATTTT.